Each of the 22 T cell receptor beta chains below was sequenced from the same sample in a study of a mutant IDH1 vaccine in newly diagnosed glioma listed by TCRdb under 2021. Receptor amplification or capture employed the immunoSEQ multiplex PCR assay. As stored in TCRdb, this immuneACCESS dataset retains in-frame rearrangements with V and J assigned. A fraction of the clones does not appear; measured against another copy, unresolved V genes explain less than half of the discrepancy, and the remainder lacks a known reason. The sample table shows 80,000 to 100,000 clones, and around 80% are seen once. About 5.6% of the sample is held by the ten biggest clonotypes. In light of the paper, this sample's time point label describes: baseline, week 1 (first vaccination visit). The treatment or condition label here, explained by the study, means: pre-vaccination baseline after standard-of-care therapy. The input for sequencing was PBMCs, taken from a glioma patient treated with radiotherapy, temozolomide or both. These receptors originate from a man in his forties or fifties with glioma. Some clones in this sample may be carry-over from other donors' samples.

The chain joins TRBV5-1 to TRBJ1-1, with D uncertain. Germline-derived CDR1 and CDR2 are SGHRS and YFSETQ. This CDR3 region has 15 residues. Trimming pared 4 bases from V and 0 bases from J, leaving 13 bases between. CDR3 bases: TGCGCCAGCAGCCCCCGAGGGTCGATGAACACTGAAGCTTTCTTT. Protein: CASSPRGSMNTEAFF.

The chain joins TRBV19 to TRBJ2-7, with D maybe TRBD2 (5 bases). Germline V CDR1 and CDR2: LNHDA, SQIVND (reference sequence). V shed 2 bases and J shed 4 bases, with 9 bases lying between them. The CDR3 has 13 amino acids. The DNA for the CDR3 is TGTGCCAGTAGTATATTAACGGGATACGAGCAGTACTTC. This sequence encodes CASSILTGYEQYF.

The V and J genes are TRBV27 and TRBJ1-1, with 7 bases lining up with TRBD1. Per germline, CDR1 MNHEY and CDR2 SMNVEV (reference sequence). CDR3 size: 20 residues. The V and J ends lost 0 bases and 0 bases, in that order; junction bases with no gene match: 16. The CDR3 protein is CASSLSSGGAGTAMNTEAFF. The CDR3 DNA is TGTGCCAGCAGTTTATCGAGTGGGGGGGCCGGGACAGCTATGAACACTGAAGCTTTCTTT.

This clone came up once. This chain uses TRBV9 with TRBJ1-5, with 9 bases that match TRBD1. The CDR3 runs 14 residues. CDR1 is SGDLS and CDR2 is YYNGEE in the germline V gene. With 7 bases clipped from V and 7 bases from J, the junction kept 9 bases outside the gene matches. The CDR3 sequence is CASQKGQGNQPQHF. The CDR3 coding sequence is TGTGCCAGCCAAAAGGGACAGGGTAACCAGCCCCAGCATTTT.

The chain is built from TRBV4-1 and TRBJ2-2; a possible D gene is TRBD2 (6 bases). The CDR3 spans 17 residues. From germline, CDR1 is MGHRA and CDR2 YSYEKL. Between the trimmed V and J ends, which lost 0 bases and 0 bases, there was a span of 11 bases. DNA for the CDR3: TGCGCCAGCAGCCAAGATCAACTAGCCGCGAACACCGGGGAGCTGTTTTTT. Protein: CASSQDQLAANTGELFF.

The chain couples TRBV7-9 to TRBJ2-3, with 10 positions matching TRBD2. V lost 2 bases to trimming and J lost 3 bases; unmatched junction nucleotides: 2. The CDR3 covers 15 residues. CDR1 SEHNR and CDR2 FQNEAQ come from the germline V gene (reference sequence). The CDR3 DNA follows: TGTGCCAGCAGCTTACTAGCGGGGGTAACAGATACGCAGTATTTT. Residues: CASSLLAGVTDTQYF.

The chain links TRBV20-1 to TRBJ2-3; D uncertain. From germline, CDR1 is DFQATT and CDR2 SNEGSKA (reference sequence). The V gene lost 0 bases and the J gene lost 5 bases, with 3 bases spanning the gap. The CDR3 spans 11 residues. CDR3 DNA: TGCAGTGCTAGAGATCTAGATACGCAGTATTTT. It encodes CSARDLDTQYF.

The genes are TRBV10-3 and TRBJ1-6, with D possibly TRBD1 on 5 matching bases. With 5 bases removed from V and 7 bases from J, the gap between germline ends came to 9 bases. Germline CDR1 ENHRY, CDR2 SYGVKD. The CDR3 loop spans 13 amino acids. CDR3 sequence: CAISPEGNSPLHF. The CDR3 DNA sequence: TGTGCCATCAGTCCGGAGGGGAATTCACCCCTCCACTTT.

The genes are TRBV10-1 and TRBJ2-6; D is uncertain. V shed 2 bases and J shed 2 bases, with 10 bases lying between them. Germline V CDR1 and CDR2: WNHNN, SYGVQD (reference sequence). This CDR3 contains 16 residues. CDR3 in DNA: TGCGCCAGCAGTGAGGGTTATCTGGCTGGGGCCAACGTCCTGACTTTC. This encodes CASSEGYLAGANVLTF.

The V gene is TRBV27, the J gene TRBJ1-6; D not certain. The V gene lost 7 bases and the J gene lost 6 bases, with 13 bases spanning the gap. The germline CDR1 and CDR2 sequences are MNHEY and SMNVEV (reference sequence). There are 14 residues in the CDR3. The CDR3 reads CASKDGGLNSPLHF. CDR3 DNA: TGTGCCAGCAAGGACGGCGGACTTAATTCACCCCTCCACTTT.

The table lists this clone with a count of one. The chain has TRBV29-1 and TRBJ2-7, with unresolved D. V dropped 8 bases and J dropped 7 bases, with 21 bases sitting between them. CDR1 and CDR2 from the germline V gene are SQVTM and ANQGSEA. The CDR3 is made up of 13 amino acids. CDR3 nucleotide sequence: TGCAGCACCTCCGGGTCCCGACTCGGGGAGCAGTACTTC. Translation gives CSTSGSRLGEQYF.

This sequence joins TRBV2 and TRBJ1-5; 10 positions agree with TRBD1. J lost 2 bases, V lost 8 bases, and 9 bases had no gene match. This CDR3 has 16 residues. Germline values: CDR1 SNHLY, CDR2 FYNNEI. CDR3 amino acids: CASATDRGLRNQPQHF. CDR3 nucleotide sequence: TGTGCCAGCGCAACGGACAGGGGGTTACGCAATCAGCCCCAGCATTTT.

CDR3 sequence: CASSSGRQGGTGELFF. In DNA form, the CDR3 reads TGTGCCAGCAGCTCTGGTCGGCAGGGGGGGACCGGGGAGCTGTTTTTT. The chain employs TRBV13 and TRBJ2-2; either TRBD1 or TRBD2 may fit D (7 bases each). CDR1 and CDR2 from the germline V gene are PRHDT and FYEKMQ (reference sequence). The CDR3 totals 16 residues. The germline V and J ends were trimmed by 4 bases and 5 bases, with 17 bases remaining between them.

The genes are TRBV5-4 and TRBJ2-7; D possibly corresponds to TRBD1 (6 bases). V dropped 0 bases and J dropped 7 bases, with 11 bases sitting between them. Germline V gene data show CDR1 as SGHNT and CDR2 as YYREEE (reference sequence). The CDR3 runs 13 residues. In nucleotides, the CDR3 is TGTGCCAGCAGCTTGGCAGGGGAACGAGAGCAGTACTTC. It codes for CASSLAGEREQYF. Together with reference TRBV5-4 and TRBJ2-7, the CDR3 gives the full variable domain: ETGVTQSPTHLIKTRGQQVTLRCSSQSGHNTVSWYQQALGQGPQFIFQYYREEENGRGNFPPRFSGLQFPNYSSELNVNALELDDSALYLCASSLAGEREQYFGPGTRLTVT.

This chain uses TRBV2 with TRBJ2-7, with 9 bases identical to TRBD1. This CDR3 comprises 13 residues. Trimming removed 6 bases from V and 5 bases from J; junction bases left unmatched: 5. CDR1 and CDR2 from the germline V gene are SNHLY and FYNNEI. In DNA, the CDR3 is TGTGCCAGCAGGGGACAGGGAGCCAACGAGCAGTACTTC. This codes for CASRGQGANEQYF.

This chain uses TRBV6-4 with TRBJ2-7; TRBD1 aligns across 8 bases. Trimming took 10 bases from V and 5 from J; bases not matched to a gene: 7. CDR3 length equals 12 residues. Germline V gives CDR1 MRHNA, CDR2 SNTAGT. The CDR3 DNA is TGTGCCAAAAAGACAGGGGCTCACGAGCAGTACTTC. This translates into CAKKTGAHEQYF.

This clone was detected a few times. J is TRBJ2-1 and V is TRBV30; TRBD2 aligns across 7 bases. Germline loops: CDR1 GTSNPN, CDR2 SVGIG (reference sequence). The CDR3 is made up of 16 amino acids. Trimming at V came to 0 bases and at J to 6 bases, leaving 11 bases not matched to a gene. In DNA form, the CDR3 reads TGTGCCTGGAGTGTACGGCTGGGGAGGGGTGGCAATGAGCAGTTCTTC. It specifies CAWSVRLGRGGNEQFF. Complete variable domain (other parts from reference TRBV30 and TRBJ2-1): SQTIHQWPATLVQPVGSPLSLECTVEGTSNPNLYWYRQAAGRGLQLLFYSVGIGQISSEVPQNLSASRPQDRQFILSSKKLLLSDSGFYLCAWSVRLGRGGNEQFFGPGTRLTVL.

V usage is TRBV19 and J usage is TRBJ1-5; D is undetermined. Trimming left V 3 bases short and J 3 bases short, with 12 bases between. The CDR3 has 15 residues. Per the germline V gene, CDR1 is LNHDA and CDR2 is SQIVND (reference sequence). The CDR3 sequence: CASSISENNNQPQHF. Written as DNA, the CDR3 is TGTGCCAGTAGTATCTCCGAGAACAACAATCAGCCCCAGCATTTT.

This chain connects TRBV4-1 to TRBJ1-5, with D tentatively TRBD1 (6 bases). The germline V gene encodes CDR1 MGHRA and CDR2 YSYEKL. This CDR3 comprises 15 residues. V lost 0 bases and J lost 3, with 9 bases in between. The CDR3 region is CASSQDGGPNQPQHF. CDR3 in DNA: TGCGCCAGCAGCCAAGATGGGGGCCCCAATCAGCCCCAGCATTTT.

The V and J genes are TRBV6-5 and TRBJ1-4; D possibly corresponds to TRBD1 (5 bases). The CDR3 runs to 15 residues. Germline loops: CDR1 MNHEY, CDR2 SVGAGI. V lost 6 bases, J lost 7 bases, and 18 bases lay in between. The CDR3 loop reads CASRRTGDGGEKLFF. DNA for the CDR3: TGTGCCAGCAGAAGGACTGGGGATGGGGGTGAAAAACTGTTTTTT.

The chain is built from TRBV9 and TRBJ1-1; TRBD1 is a possible D gene (6 bases). The germline V gene encodes CDR1 SGDLS and CDR2 YYNGEE. Deletions cut 4 bases from V and 2 bases from J, with 12 bases between. There are 14 residues in the CDR3. Here the CDR3 reads CASSPRTVNTEAFF. In nucleotides, the CDR3 is TGTGCCAGCAGCCCAAGGACAGTTAACACTGAAGCTTTCTTT.

The chain joins TRBV9 to TRBJ1-1; the D is unclear. V gave up 0 bases and J gave up 0 bases, with 6 bases separating them. CDR3 size: 14 residues. Germline CDR1 reads SGDLS; CDR2 reads YYNGEE. The CDR3 region is CASSVDSLNTEAFF. CDR3 DNA sequence: TGTGCCAGCAGCGTAGACAGCCTGAACACTGAAGCTTTCTTT. Based on the CDR3 plus reference TRBV9 and TRBJ1-1, the full variable domain is DSGVTQTPKHLITATGQRVTLRCSPRSGDLSVYWYQQSLDQGLQFLIQYYNGEERAKGNILERFSAQQFPDLHSELNLSSLELGDSALYFCASSVDSLNTEAFFGQGTRLTVV.